This section outlines one T cell receptor (beta chain) sequence together with its context. Its antigen is unknown. Clones were sequenced by immunoSEQ multiplex PCR, and TCRdb holds only the in-frame ones, with some missing. The sample has 65,000 to 90,000 clones, 85% to 95% seen once. The CDR3 has 15 residues. Germline CDR1 and CDR2: KGHSH and LQKENI. J was trimmed by 2 bases and V by 3 bases; bases with no gene match: 1. Thymus was obtained from resections taken during corrective heart surgery. Among the donors, all were healthy Finnish infants having corrective surgery for congenital heart defects. The data stem from a study of human thymus T cells. Study observations and caveats: Thymic as well as blood repertoires seemed to favor certain V and J genes unevenly. The related literature has documented a marked overlap of thymic repertoires among unrelated individuals.

The genes are TRBV18 and TRBJ2-3; TRBD1 aligns across 11 bases. This TCR was recovered from a girl under three years old with a congenital heart defect but otherwise immunologically healthy. Sequencing input: thymus tissue. The DNA for the CDR3 is TGTGCCAGCTCACCGGACAGGGGGCACACAGATACGCAGTATTTT. This codes for CASSPDRGHTDTQYF.